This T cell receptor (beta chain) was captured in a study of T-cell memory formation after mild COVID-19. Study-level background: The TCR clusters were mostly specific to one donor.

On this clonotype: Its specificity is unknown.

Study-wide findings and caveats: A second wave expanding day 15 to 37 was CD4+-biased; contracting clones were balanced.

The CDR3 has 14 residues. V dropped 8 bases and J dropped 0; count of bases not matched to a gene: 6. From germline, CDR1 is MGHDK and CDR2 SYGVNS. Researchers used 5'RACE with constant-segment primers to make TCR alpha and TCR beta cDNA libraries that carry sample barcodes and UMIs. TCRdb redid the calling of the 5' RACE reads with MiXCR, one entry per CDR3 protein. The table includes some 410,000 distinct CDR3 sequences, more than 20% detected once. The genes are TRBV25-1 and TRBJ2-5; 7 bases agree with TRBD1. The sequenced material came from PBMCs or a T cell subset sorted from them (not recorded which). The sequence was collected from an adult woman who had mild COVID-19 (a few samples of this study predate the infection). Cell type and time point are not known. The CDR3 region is CASQNRGYQETQYF. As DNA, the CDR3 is TGTGCCAGCCAAAACAGGGGATACCAAGAGACCCAGTACTTC.